The entry below gives a single T cell receptor (beta chain) sequence along with its context. The data stem from a study of blood T cell repertoires in COVID-19. Trimming took off 3 bases at V and 2 bases at J, with 13 bases between the two ends. CDR1 is KGHSH and CDR2 is LQKENI in the germline V gene. The CDR3 contains 15 residues. Sequencing used immunoSEQ multiplex PCR; TCRdb keeps in-frame clones, though not all of them. The profile shows almost 90,000 clones, 80% to 90% of them singletons. The TCR originated in a man aged 80 or over with acute or convalescent COVID-19. Sequencing was done on a sample of peripheral blood. J is TRBJ1-1 and V is TRBV18; D is uncertain. CDR3 protein: CASSPPGSQNTEAFF. CDR3 DNA sequence: TGTGCCAGCTCACCTCCCGGGTCCCAAAACACTGAAGCTTTCTTT. Supplemented by reference TRBV18 and TRBJ1-1, the full variable domain reads NAGVMQNPRHLVRRRGQEARLRCSPMKGHSHVYWYRQLPEEGLKFMVYLQKENIIDESGMPKERFSAEFPKEGPSILRIQQVVRGDSAAYFCASSPPGSQNTEAFFGQGTRLTVV.